This is a list of T cell receptor beta chains from one sample in a study of blood T cells in healthy people across ages. Each CDR3 protein gets one entry after TCRdb re-called the 5' RACE reads with MiXCR. The repertoire consists of fewer than 800,000 distinct CDR3 sequences, with 49% occurring once and the leading ten covering around a third. Sequencing input: blood. Receptor source: a woman aged 55-69 years in good health. The CDR3 runs from the conserved cysteine through the conserved F or W. D genes are given only for firm matches. A row's size may be missing; if present it is once, few, many or a size class.

J gene,clone size,V gene,CDR3 length,D gene,CDR3 DNA,CDR3 protein
TRBJ2-7,NA,TRBV5-1,15,TRBD2,TGCGCCAGCAGCTTGGTAGTAGCGGGAGCCTACGAGCGGTACTTC,CASSLVVAGAYERYF
TRBJ2-5,many,TRBV12-3/TRBV12-4,14,TRBD1,TGTGCCAGCAGCCGCGGGACAGGGGGGGAGACCCAGTACTTC,CASSRGTGGETQYF
TRBJ2-7,few,TRBV7-9,15,NA,TGTGCCAGCAGCTTAGTTCTGCCGGGAGTCAACGAGCAGTACTTC,CASSLVLPGVNEQYF
TRBJ2-3,NA,TRBV15,19,NA,TGTGCCACCAGCAGAGAGAATCTTTTGGGGAACAGTTTCACAGATACGCAGTATTTT,CATSRENLLGNSFTDTQYF
TRBJ1-2,once,TRBV20-1,12,NA,TGCAGTGCTAGCCCAGGGGACTATGGCTACACCTTC,CSASPGDYGYTF
TRBJ2-7,NA,TRBV28,12,NA,TGTGCCAGCAGGACCCACGGGCTCGAGCAGTACTTC,CASRTHGLEQYF
TRBJ1-4,few,TRBV7-8,16,TRBD1,TGTGCCAGCAGCTTAACAGGCGGAGGGGGCGAAGAAAAACTGTTTTTT,CASSLTGGGGEEKLFF
TRBJ2-3,NA,TRBV5-1,16,NA,NA,CASILGSSPSTDTQYF
TRBJ1-1,NA,TRBV27,15,NA,TGTGCCAGCAGTCCCCTTATAGACTGGGACACTGAAGCTTTCTTT,CASSPLIDWDTEAFF
TRBJ1-2,NA,TRBV2,13,NA,TGTGCCAGCAGTCGATGGGCTATCTATGGCTACACCTTC,CASSRWAIYGYTF
TRBJ2-7,NA,TRBV29-1,11,NA,TGCAGCGTTGTACATAGCGGCGAGCAGTACTTC,CSVVHSGEQYF
TRBJ2-7,NA,TRBV7-9,14,NA,TGTGCCAGCAGCCAGAAGGGGGGCTCCTACGAGCAGTACTTC,CASSQKGGSYEQYF
TRBJ2-1,NA,TRBV11-3,14,NA,TGTGCCAGCAGCCGCGGGACGCTATACAATGAGCAGTTCTTC,CASSRGTLYNEQFF
TRBJ2-6,NA,TRBV7-2,15,NA,TGTGCCAGCAGATCCAGACAGGTGATGGCCAACGTCCTGACTTTC,CASRSRQVMANVLTF
TRBJ2-2,NA,TRBV9,15,TRBD2,TGTGCCAGCAGCGTCGGGGGGACGAACACCGGGGAGCTGTTTTTT,CASSVGGTNTGELFF
TRBJ2-7,NA,TRBV7-6,16,TRBD2,TGTGCCAGCAGTCCGAGGACTAGCGGGAGAGGATCCGAGCAGTACTTC,CASSPRTSGRGSEQYF
TRBJ1-6,NA,TRBV20-1,17,TRBD1,TGCAGTGCTAGAGATGGGGCAGGGACAGCCTATAATTCACCCCTCCACTTT,CSARDGAGTAYNSPLHF
TRBJ2-7,NA,TRBV20-1,14,TRBD2,TGCAGTGCTACGGGACTAGCGGGTTCCTACGAGCAGTACTTC,CSATGLAGSYEQYF
TRBJ2-7,NA,TRBV6-6,15,NA,TGTGCCAGCAGTTTTGGGGGGACCGGGACGCTCGAGCAGTACTTC,CASSFGGTGTLEQYF
TRBJ2-7,many,TRBV4-3,15,TRBD2,TGCGCCAGCAGCCTACGACTAGCGGGAGTCTACGAGCAGTACTTC,CASSLRLAGVYEQYF
TRBJ2-1,NA,TRBV20-1,15,NA,TGCAGTGTTTCCCGGGCCAGGGCCGTCTACAATGAGCAGTTCTTC,CSVSRARAVYNEQFF
TRBJ2-1,few,TRBV3-1,14,NA,TGTGCCAGCAGCCCCCCGACCTATTACAATGAGCAGTTCTTC,CASSPPTYYNEQFF